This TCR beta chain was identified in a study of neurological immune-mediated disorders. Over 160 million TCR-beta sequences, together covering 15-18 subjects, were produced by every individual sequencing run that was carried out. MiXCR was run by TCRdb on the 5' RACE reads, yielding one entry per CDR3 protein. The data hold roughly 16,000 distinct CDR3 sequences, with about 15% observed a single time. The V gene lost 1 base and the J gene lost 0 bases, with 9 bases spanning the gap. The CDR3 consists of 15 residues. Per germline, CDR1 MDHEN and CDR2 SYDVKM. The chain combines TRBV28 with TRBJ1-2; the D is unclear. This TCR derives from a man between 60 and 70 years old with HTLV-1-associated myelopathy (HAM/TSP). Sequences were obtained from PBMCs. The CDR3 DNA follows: TGTGCCAGCAGTTTATCAGGACTGACTAACTATGGCTACACCTTC. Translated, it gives CASSLSGLTNYGYTF.